This T cell receptor (beta chain) originates from a study of T cells in Graves' hyperthyroidism and ophthalmopathy. This clonotype appeared many times. RNA transcripts served as the template for amplifying TCR beta CDR3 regions. Researchers ran a first-round RT-PCR on the TCR CDR3 using the HTBI primer set. TCRdb reprocessed the multiplex PCR reads with MiXCR, giving one entry per CDR3 protein. Among fewer than 500,000 distinct CDR3 sequences listed, less than 15% were seen once. The study left out patients who had uncontrolled infection, other autoimmune disease, pregnancy or lactation. First hyperthyroidism diagnosis is when the blood sample was obtained, before any ophthalmopathy symptoms. With 5 bases removed from V and 1 base from J, the gap between germline ends came to 8 bases. Germline CDR1 SGHAT, CDR2 FQNNGV. The CDR3 covers 13 residues.

This chain connects TRBV11-2 to TRBJ2-5, with D perhaps TRBD2 (6 bases). The specimen was blood. The clonotype originates from a man aged 25 to 40 with Graves' hyperthyroidism that later progressed to Graves' ophthalmopathy. CDR3 coding DNA: TGTGCCAGCAGCGGGGACTTCCAAGAGACCCAGTACTTC. The encoded protein is CASSGDFQETQYF.